This TCR beta chain was sequenced in a study of CD8+ T cells in alopecia areata. Study overall: Twice daily, treated patients received 5 to 10 mg of oral tofacitinib. Study-wide findings and caveats: Sequences from scalp samples also cover resident alphabeta T cells of normal skin. Clonality exceeded that of normal scalp in lesional scalp, most notably in alopecia totalis/universalis.

CD4+ and CD8+ T cells were sorted from PBMCs. The CDR3 length is 12 residues. Between the trimmed V and J ends, which lost 4 bases and 7 bases, there was a span of 8 bases. With regard to this clone: Its antigen is currently unknown.

Sequencing relied on a cDNA template that was reverse transcribed from extracted RNA. Clones were sequenced by immunoSEQ multiplex PCR, and TCRdb holds only the in-frame ones, with some missing. The sample comprises approximately 180,000 clones, less than 75% of which are singletons, and roughly 10% rests with the top ten. The material sequenced was CD8+ T cells sorted from blood, taken at week 0. This receptor was identified in a human donor with alopecia areata. The genes are TRBV23-1 and TRBJ1-5, with a possible D match to TRBD1 (6 bases). TRBV23-1 is classed as an ORF, of uncertain function. The CDR3 here is CASSRGRQPQHF. CDR3 DNA sequence: TGCGCCAGCAGTCGGGGGCGGCAGCCCCAGCATTTT.